Listed here are 24 T cell receptor beta chains from one sample, sequenced in a study of blood T cells in healthy people across ages. The second PCR ran roughly 7 to 11 cycles with a sample-barcoded 5' primer and J-beta primers. Each CDR3 protein gets one entry after TCRdb re-called the 5' RACE reads with MiXCR. The sample yields 1.5 million to 2 million distinct CDR3 sequences, 28% seen once. The sequencing sample was made of blood. The receptors here all came from a woman younger than 45 in good health.

Turning to this clonotype: Being one base from a much bigger clone, this may be a read error. The chain's CDR3 is CAGSQGHKAYEQYF. In nucleotides, the CDR3 is TGTGCCGGCAGCCAGGGACACAAGGCCTACGAGCAGTACTTC. This chain uses TRBV3-1 with TRBJ2-7, with D possibly TRBD1 on 6 matching bases. This CDR3 spans 14 amino acids. Germline V gene data show CDR1 as LGHDT and CDR2 as YNNKEL (reference sequence).

The table lists this clonotype with a few counts. The chain employs TRBV20-1 and TRBJ1-5; the D is unclear. V lost 6 bases and J lost 1, with 10 bases in between. Germline CDR1 reads DFQATT; CDR2 reads SNEGSKA (reference sequence). The CDR3 contains 13 residues. Written as DNA, the CDR3 is TGCAGTGCCCGAAGAAACAGCAATCAGCCCCAGCATTTT. It specifies CSARRNSNQPQHF.

Many counts were recorded for this clonotype. The chain employs TRBV5-1 and TRBJ1-2, with D possibly being TRBD1 (5 bases). The CDR3 is 14 residues long. The V and J ends lost 2 bases and 2 bases respectively, with 10 bases between them. Germline CDR1 is SGHRS and CDR2 is YFSETQ. CDR3 in DNA: TGCGCCAGCAGCTTCCGACAGAGGAACTATGGCTACACCTTC. Translating it yields CASSFRQRNYGYTF.

This clonotype was seen at least ten times. The chain carries TRBV20-1 and TRBJ2-1; 7 positions match TRBD2. Trimming removed 8 bases from V and 2 bases from J; junction bases left unmatched: 6. The CDR3 has 13 residues. CDR1 and CDR2 (germline): DFQATT, SNEGSKA (reference sequence). CDR3 nucleotides: TGCAGTCTTCAGCGGGAACCCTACAATGAGCAGTTCTTC. Protein product: CSLQREPYNEQFF.

This clonotype was observed many times. This sequence joins TRBV6-2 or TRBV6-3 and TRBJ1-2; D not certain. The V end lost 5 bases, the J end lost 5 bases, and 12 bases lay between the germline ends. The germline V gene encodes CDR1 MNHEY and CDR2 SVGEGT. This CDR3 comprises 13 residues. CDR3 sequence reads: CASSTGLKYGYTF. The CDR3 coding sequence is TGTGCCAGCAGTACTGGACTGAAGTATGGCTACACCTTC.

This CDR3 is CASADRKGSYNEQYF. For the CDR3, the DNA is TGCGCCAGCGCGGACAGGAAAGGCTCCTACAATGAGCAGTACTTC. The rearrangement uses TRBV10-2 and TRBJ2-1, with 7 nucleotides matching TRBD1. The J call is in doubt because the DNA end fits TRBJ2-7 better. The CDR3 covers 15 residues. CDR1 is WSHSY, CDR2 SAAADI, per germline.

Worth noting for this clonotype: A junction end diverges from the germline sequence, so it may reflect a read error. The genes are TRBV12-3 or TRBV12-4 and TRBJ2-5; TRBD2 matches 13 bases. CDR3 size: 17 residues. CDR3 sequence (DNA): TGTGCCAGCAGTTTAGCGACTAGCGGGGGGATGCAAGAGACCCAGGACTTC. Its translation: CASSLATSGGMQETQDF.

The gene calls are TRBV12-5 and TRBJ1-5, with D maybe TRBD1 (6 bases). Germline CDR1 reads LGHNT; CDR2 reads FRNRAP. V lost 3 bases to trimming and J lost 1 base, with 13 bases between them. The CDR3 contains 16 residues. The CDR3 nucleotides read TGTGCTAGTGGTTTCTCGGGGGCGGAGAGCAATCAGCCCCAGCATTTT. Its translation is CASGFSGAESNQPQHF. Combining the CDR3 with reference TRBV12-5 and TRBJ1-5 gives the whole variable domain DARVTQTPRHKVTEMGQEVTMRCQPILGHNTVFWYRQTMMQGLELLAYFRNRAPLDDSGMPKDRFSAEMPDATLATLKIQPSEPRDSAVYFCASGFSGAESNQPQHFGDGTRLSIL.

This clonotype has only a few counts. J is TRBJ2-5 and V is TRBV20-1; TRBD2 agrees at 7 bases. The V gene end was trimmed by 3 bases and the J gene end by 4 bases; junction bases not matched to a gene: 2. This CDR3 region has 12 residues. The germline gives CDR1 DFQATT, CDR2 SNEGSKA (reference sequence). The CDR3 sequence is CSASGGTETQYF. In nucleotides, the CDR3 is TGCAGTGCTAGCGGGGGGACAGAGACCCAGTACTTC.

This clonotype has just a few counts. The chain combines TRBV6-6 with TRBJ2-7; maybe TRBD2 (6 bases). Germline values: CDR1 MNHNY, CDR2 SVGAGI (reference sequence). The CDR3 runs 15 residues. V dropped 0 bases and J dropped 4 bases, with 13 bases sitting between them. The CDR3 reads CASSYSSDYKYEQYF. The CDR3 nucleotides read TGTGCCAGCAGTTACTCTTCGGACTATAAGTACGAGCAGTACTTC.

This clonotype occurred a few times. This chain joins TRBV20-1 and TRBJ2-7; D assignment may be TRBD1 or TRBD2 (6 bases each). Germline CDR1 reads DFQATT; CDR2 reads SNEGSKA (reference sequence). The CDR3 runs 12 residues. V gave up 1 base and J gave up 5 bases, with 9 bases separating them. The DNA for the CDR3 is TGCAGTGCTAGAGGGGGGGCCCACGAGCAGTACTTC. Translation gives CSARGGAHEQYF.

The chain couples TRBV3-1 to TRBJ1-6, with D hard to call. The CDR3 is made up of 14 amino acids. V lost 1 base to trimming and J lost 14 bases, with 15 bases between them. Germline CDR1 LGHDT, CDR2 YNNKEL (reference sequence). DNA for the CDR3: TGTGCCAGCAGCCAAGTCAGGCCGAAATGGACCCTCCACTTT. It codes for CASSQVRPKWTLHF. Variable domain in full (rest from reference TRBV3-1 and TRBJ1-6): DTAVSQTPKYLVTQMGNDKSIKCEQNLGHDTMYWYKQDSKKFLKIMFSYNNKELIINETVPNRFSPKSPDKAHLNLHINSLELGDSAVYFCASSQVRPKWTLHFGNGTRLTVT.

This clonotype was picked up a small number of times. CDR3 DNA sequence: TGTGCCAGCAAAACGGAGGGGTCCAGCAATCAGCCCCAGCATTTT. Protein product: CASKTEGSSNQPQHF. This chain joins TRBV12-3 or TRBV12-4 and TRBJ1-5; D possibly corresponds to TRBD1 (5 bases). The CDR3 spans 15 residues. Between the trimmed V and J ends, which lost 7 bases and 1 base, there was a span of 14 bases.

This clonotype was counted a few times. The chain employs TRBV24-1 and TRBJ2-4; D may be TRBD1 (6 bases). TRBJ2-5 matches the DNA end more closely, so the J call is doubtful. This CDR3 region has 13 residues. In germline, CDR1 is KGHDR, CDR2 SFDVKD. CDR3 in DNA: TGTGCCACCAGCCGACAGGCTCAAGAGACCCAGTACTTC. This gives the protein CATSRQAQETQYF.

This clonotype was counted at least ten times. The gene calls are TRBV7-9 and TRBJ2-5; tentative D call: TRBD1 (5 bases). The CDR3 has 19 residues. V was cut by 2 bases and J by 0 bases, with 22 bases left in between. The germline V gene has CDR1 SEHNR and CDR2 FQNEAQ (reference sequence). CDR3 coding DNA: TGTGCCAGCAGCTTACCGACAGTTACAAGGGAAGAGTACCAAGAGACCCAGTACTTC. This encodes CASSLPTVTREEYQETQYF.

This clonotype was observed once. A much bigger clone sits one base away, suggesting this may be a read error. The chain links TRBV6-1 to TRBJ2-5; D not resolved. This CDR3 has 14 residues. Germline assignment: CDR1 MNHNS and CDR2 SASEGT. Deletions cut 8 bases from V and 11 bases from J, with 24 bases between. CDR3 region: CASSANAAYNEQYF. The CDR3 coding sequence is TGTGCCAGCTCAGCTAACGCAGCATACAATGAGCAGTACTTC.

The table lists this clonotype with a few counts. The V and J genes are TRBV12-3 or TRBV12-4 and TRBJ2-3, with 12 bases lining up with TRBD1. CDR3 length: 16 amino acids. J lost 2 bases, V lost 6 bases, and 6 bases had no gene match. The CDR3 protein is CASRRPGQGATDTQYF. CDR3 DNA sequence: TGTGCCAGCAGGAGACCGGGACAGGGGGCCACAGATACGCAGTATTTT.

This clonotype showed up just a few times. The chain combines TRBV27 with TRBJ1-1; possible D gene TRBD1, 6 bases. Germline CDR1 MNHEY, CDR2 SMNVEV (reference sequence). The CDR3 length is 14 residues. Trimming took off 5 bases at V and 1 base at J, with 11 bases between the two ends. CDR3 residues: CASSEDRPNTEAFF. DNA of the CDR3: TGTGCCAGCAGTGAGGACAGACCGAACACTGAAGCTTTCTTT.

This clonotype was seen only a few times. The J gene is TRBJ2-6, the V gene TRBV10-3; TRBD2 matches at 7 bases. V lost 7 bases, J lost 1 base, and 7 bases stayed unmatched. Germline CDR1 reads ENHRY; CDR2 reads SYGVKD. The length of the CDR3 is 16 residues. Here the CDR3 reads CAIKKGGESGANVLTF. Here the CDR3 DNA reads TGTGCCATCAAGAAGGGAGGGGAATCTGGGGCCAACGTCCTGACTTTC.

The chain employs TRBV20-1 and TRBJ2-5, with TRBD1 identical over 8 bases. The CDR3 is 14 residues long. Germline CDR1 and CDR2: DFQATT and SNEGSKA (reference sequence). Losses at the gene ends were 3 bases for V and 4 bases for J; bases not matched to a gene: 7. The CDR3 bases are TGCAGTGCTAGGATGGACAGGGACGTAGAGACCCAGTACTTC. Translating it yields CSARMDRDVETQYF.

Here the CDR3 DNA reads TGTGCCAGCAGTCTGACCGGGACAAGGAAGCAAGAGACCCAGTACTTC. Amino acid sequence: CASSLTGTRKQETQYF. This chain links TRBV5-6 with TRBJ2-5, with D possibly being TRBD1 (6 bases). Looked up from germline, CDR1 is SGHDT and CDR2 is YYEEEE. The length of the CDR3 is 16 residues. The V end lost 5 bases, the J end lost 2 bases, and 19 bases lay between the germline ends.

The chain is built from TRBV6-2 or TRBV6-3 and TRBJ2-1, with D possibly called TRBD1 or TRBD2 (5 bases each). This CDR3 has 16 residues. V was cut by 2 bases and J by 5 bases, with 16 bases left in between. Per germline, CDR1 MNHEY and CDR2 SVGEGT. The CDR3, as DNA: TGTGCCAGCAGTTACAAGGTCCTACTAGGGGACAATGAGCAGTTCTTC. It encodes CASSYKVLLGDNEQFF.

This clonotype appeared many times. The V gene is TRBV27, the J gene TRBJ2-6; D is perhaps TRBD1 (6 bases). Germline CDR1 reads MNHEY; CDR2 reads SMNVEV (reference sequence). V lost 3 bases and J 1 base, leaving 19 bases between the germline ends. This CDR3 spans 19 amino acids. DNA of the CDR3: TGTGCCAGCAGTTTTATAGTGCTGGGACAATATTCTGGGGCCAACGTCCTGACTTTC. Encoded protein: CASSFIVLGQYSGANVLTF.

The sample holds a few counts of this clonotype. The chain links TRBV25-1 to TRBJ2-1; 7 bases align to TRBD2. Trimming removed 2 bases from V and 7 bases from J; junction bases left unmatched: 8. Germline values: CDR1 MGHDK, CDR2 SYGVNS. The CDR3 spans 15 residues. The CDR3 spells CASSERGSGVNEQFF. The CDR3 DNA reads TGTGCCAGCAGTGAACGAGGAAGCGGGGTAAATGAGCAGTTCTTC.